This TCR beta chain was recorded in a study of molecular identifiers for immune sequencing clone quantification. Overall study findings and caveats: Same-barcode identical TCR molecules could make highly expanded clones look smaller than they are. Among some 990,000 naive cells, as was reported, spiked Jurkat TCR RNA from one cell was detectable.

This clonotype was found many times. Its antigen is as yet unknown. Each library that profiled naive CD8 cells came from about 20,000 to 1,000,000 sorted cells with 10%, 30% or 50% RNA. This CDR3 is built from 14 residues. Germline CDR1 reads MGHRA; CDR2 reads YSYEKL. Trimming pared 1 base from V and 5 bases from J, leaving 12 bases between. Bulk TCR library preparation followed previously described methods with listed TCR primers. TCRdb passed the PCR reads through MiXCR, listing each CDR3 protein once. Here the sample spans about 54,000 distinct CDR3 sequences, under 30% being singletons. This chain links TRBV4-1 with TRBJ2-7; D is perhaps TRBD2 (5 bases). This receptor was taken from a human donor in good health. Some libraries in this study had Jurkat cell RNA spiked in. Source material: naive CD8+ T cells from blood, with Jurkat cell RNA spiked in. Subset meaning: FACS-sorted CD8+CD4-CCR7+CD45RA+ naive T cells. The CDR3 reads CASSQGPGYDEQYF. CDR3 nucleotide sequence: TGCGCCAGCAGCCAAGGGCCGGGGTACGACGAGCAGTACTTC.